The rows below give T cell receptor beta chains drawn from one sample of a study of T cells in Graves' hyperthyroidism and ophthalmopathy. MiXCR was run by TCRdb on the multiplex PCR reads, yielding one entry per CDR3 protein. The data show some 440,000 distinct CDR3 sequences, 15% to 17% seen once. Sequenced sample: blood. All receptors derive from a woman aged 18-30 years with Graves' hyperthyroidism. CDR3s include the opening cysteine and the closing phenylalanine or tryptophan. The D gene is left open where the match is weak. Some rows mark clone size as missing; the rest say once, few, many or name a class of expanded clone.

>TRBV5-6|TRBJ1-2|few|-
CASSLIDSLYYGYTF
TGTGCCAGCAGCTTGATCGACTCCCTCTACTATGGCTACACCTTC
>TRBV12-3/TRBV12-4|TRBJ1-2|-|-
CASSPKYYGYTF
TGTGCCAGCAGCCCTAAATACTATGGCTACACCTTC
>TRBV12-3/TRBV12-4|TRBJ2-7|few|-
CASSPQDGTYEQYF
TGTGCCAGCAGTCCCCAGGACGGTACCTACGAGCAGTACTTC
>TRBV12-3/TRBV12-4|TRBJ2-3|many|-
CASRPKLADTQYF
TGTGCCAGCAGGCCCAAACTAGCAGATACGCAGTATTTT
>TRBV10-2|TRBJ1-1|few|-
CASSVRLTEAFF
TGCGCCAGCAGTGTTAGGCTCACTGAAGCTTTCTTT
>TRBV5-5|TRBJ1-1|few|TRBD1
CASSQENRGQNTEAFF
TGTGCCAGCAGCCAGGAGAACAGGGGGCAAAACACTGAAGCTTTCTTT
>TRBV6-2/TRBV6-3|TRBJ2-1|few|-
CASSSLTWGEQFF
TGTGCCAGCAGTTCACTAACCTGGGGTGAGCAGTTCTTC
>TRBV11-2|TRBJ2-7|few|TRBD2
CASSQLTSGRANEQYF
TGTGCCAGCAGCCAACTGACTAGCGGGAGGGCCAACGAGCAGTACTTC
>TRBV6-2/TRBV6-3|TRBJ2-1|few|-
CASTRTLYNEQFF
TGTGCCAGCACCAGGACCCTTTACAATGAGCAGTTCTTC
>TRBV6-2/TRBV6-3|TRBJ2-2|few|-
CASRPRGSGELFF
TGTGCCAGCAGACCCAGGGGATCCGGGGAGCTGTTTTTT
>TRBV19|TRBJ1-1|few|-
CASSIETGPMNTEAFF
TGTGCCAGTAGTATTGAGACAGGCCCCATGAACACTGAAGCTTTCTTT
>TRBV6-2/TRBV6-3|TRBJ2-7|many|TRBD2
CASSSILATIYEQYF
TGTGCCAGCAGTTCCATACTAGCGACCATCTACGAGCAGTACTTC
>TRBV13|TRBJ2-7|few|TRBD2
CASSYWTSGSYEQYF
TGTGCCAGCAGCTACTGGACTAGCGGGAGCTACGAGCAGTACTTC
>TRBV2|TRBJ2-3|many|-
CASSEVIRTDTQYF
TGTGCCAGCAGTGAAGTGATCAGGACAGATACGCAGTATTTT